Listed here is a single TCR beta chain. The antigen remains undetermined. V was clipped by 0 bases and J by 0 bases, with 13 bases between them. CDR1 is SGHNT, CDR2 YYREEE, per germline (reference sequence). The length of the CDR3 is 17 residues. Libraries of TCR beta came from quantitative 5'-RACE with molecular barcodes. MiXCR was run by TCRdb on the 5' RACE reads, yielding one entry per CDR3 protein. Of 750,000 to 850,000 distinct CDR3 sequences listed, approximately 12% were seen once; the top ten hold around 0.51%. The source of the sample is a study of CD8 T cells in ankylosing spondylitis. Study outcomes and limitations: Some motif variants were previously reported in reactive arthritis synovial fluid and blood. Disease-linked clones reportedly showed significant enrichment in matched ankylosing spondylitis synovial fluid. What seemed typical of ankylosing spondylitis blood was a TCR beta motif built from several highly homologous variants.

This sequence joins TRBV5-4 and TRBJ2-4; possible D gene TRBD2, 5 bases. The receptor's source is a male donor with ankylosing spondylitis. Sequencing was done on a sample of blood, either unsorted or a sorted T cell fraction (not recorded which). The CDR3 sequence: CASSLGGLPIAKNIQYF. CDR3 nucleotides: TGTGCCAGCAGCTTGGGAGGACTTCCTATAGCCAAAAACATTCAGTACTTC.